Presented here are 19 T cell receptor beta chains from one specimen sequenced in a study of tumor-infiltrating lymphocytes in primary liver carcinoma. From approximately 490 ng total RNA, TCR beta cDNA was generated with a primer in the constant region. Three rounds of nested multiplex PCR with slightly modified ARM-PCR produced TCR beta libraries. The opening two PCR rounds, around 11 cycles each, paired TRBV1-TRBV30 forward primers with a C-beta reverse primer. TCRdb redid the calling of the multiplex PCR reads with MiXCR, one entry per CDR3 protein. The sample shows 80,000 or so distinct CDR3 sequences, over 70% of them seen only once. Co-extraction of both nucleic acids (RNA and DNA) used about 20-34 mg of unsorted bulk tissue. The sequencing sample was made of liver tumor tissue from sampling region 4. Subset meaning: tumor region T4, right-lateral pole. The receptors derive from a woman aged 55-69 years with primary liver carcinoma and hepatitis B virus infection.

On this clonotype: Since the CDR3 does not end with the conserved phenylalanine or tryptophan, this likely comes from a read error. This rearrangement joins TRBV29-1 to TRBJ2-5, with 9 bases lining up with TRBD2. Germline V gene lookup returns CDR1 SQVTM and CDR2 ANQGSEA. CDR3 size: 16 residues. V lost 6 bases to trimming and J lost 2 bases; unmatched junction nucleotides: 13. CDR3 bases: TGCAGCGTCTCTGGCGTGACTAGCGGAATTCAAGAGACCCAGTACCTC. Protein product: CSVSGVTSGIQETQYL.

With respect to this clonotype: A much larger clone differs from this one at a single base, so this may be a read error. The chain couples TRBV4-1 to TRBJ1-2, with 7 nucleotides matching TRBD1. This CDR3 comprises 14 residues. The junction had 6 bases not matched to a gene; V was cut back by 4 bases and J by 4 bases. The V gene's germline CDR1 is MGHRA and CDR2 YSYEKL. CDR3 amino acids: CASSPPQGGYGYTF. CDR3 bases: TGCGCCAGCAGCCCTCCTCAGGGGGGCTATGGCTACACCTTC.

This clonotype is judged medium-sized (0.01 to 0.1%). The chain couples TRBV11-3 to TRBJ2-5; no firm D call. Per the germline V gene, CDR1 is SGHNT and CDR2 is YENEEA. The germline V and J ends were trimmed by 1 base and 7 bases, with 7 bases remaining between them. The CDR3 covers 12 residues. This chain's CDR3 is CASSLGTGTQYF. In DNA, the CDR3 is TGTGCCAGCAGCTTAGGAACTGGGACCCAGTACTTC. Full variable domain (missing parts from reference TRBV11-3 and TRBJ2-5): EAGVVQSPRYKIIEKKQPVAFWCNPISGHNTLYWYLQNLGQGPELLIRYENEEAVDDSQLPKDRFSAERLKGVDSTLKIQPAELGDSAVYLCASSLGTGTQYFGPGTRLLVL.

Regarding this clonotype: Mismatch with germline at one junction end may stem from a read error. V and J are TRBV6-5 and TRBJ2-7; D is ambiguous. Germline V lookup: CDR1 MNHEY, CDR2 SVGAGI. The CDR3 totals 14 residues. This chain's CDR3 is CASGSSGNLNERYF. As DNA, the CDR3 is TGTGCCAGCGGTAGCAGTGGGAATCTAAACGAGCGGTACTTC.

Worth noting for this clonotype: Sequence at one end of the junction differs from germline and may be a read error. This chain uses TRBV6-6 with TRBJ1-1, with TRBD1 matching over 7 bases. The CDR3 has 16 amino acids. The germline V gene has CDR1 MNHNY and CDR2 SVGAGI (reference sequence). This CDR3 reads CASSNSRTGLNIEAFF. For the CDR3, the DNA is TGTGCCAGCAGTAACTCAAGGACAGGTCTGAACATTGAAGCTTTCTTC.

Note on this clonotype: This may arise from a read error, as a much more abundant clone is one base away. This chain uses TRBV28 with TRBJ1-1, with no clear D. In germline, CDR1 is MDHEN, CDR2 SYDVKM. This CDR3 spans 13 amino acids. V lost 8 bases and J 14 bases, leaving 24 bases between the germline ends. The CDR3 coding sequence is TGTGCCAGCTTAACGAGAGGGAGGCAGGATGTCTTCTTT. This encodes CASLTRGRQDVFF.

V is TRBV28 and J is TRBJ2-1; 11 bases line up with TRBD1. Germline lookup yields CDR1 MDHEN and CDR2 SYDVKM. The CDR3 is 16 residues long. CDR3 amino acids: CSCSTLRDRGYNEQFF. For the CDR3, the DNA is TGTTCCTGCAGCACCTTAAGGGACAGGGGGTACAATGAGCAGTTCTTC.

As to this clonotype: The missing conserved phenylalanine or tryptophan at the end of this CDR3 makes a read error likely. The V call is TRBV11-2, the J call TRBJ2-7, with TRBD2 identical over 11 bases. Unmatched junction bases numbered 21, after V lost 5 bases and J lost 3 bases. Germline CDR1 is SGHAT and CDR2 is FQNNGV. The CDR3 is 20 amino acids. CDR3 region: CASSALQGAGLAVAIYEQYS. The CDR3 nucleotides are TGTGCCAGCAGCGCTCTACAGGGGGCGGGACTAGCGGTAGCGATCTACGAGCAGTACTCC.

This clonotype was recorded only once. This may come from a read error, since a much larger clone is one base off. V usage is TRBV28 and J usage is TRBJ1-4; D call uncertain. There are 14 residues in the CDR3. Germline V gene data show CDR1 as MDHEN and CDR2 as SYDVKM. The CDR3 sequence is CVSSLYSGDEKLFF. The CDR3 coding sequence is TGTGTCAGCAGTTTATACAGTGGTGATGAAAAACTGTTTTTT. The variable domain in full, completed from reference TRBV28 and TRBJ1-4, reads DVKVTQSSRYLVKRTGEKVFLECVQDMDHENMFWYRQDPGLGLRLIYFSYDVKMKEKGDIPEGYSVSREKKERFSLILESASTNQTSMYLCVSSLYSGDEKLFFGSGTQLSVL.

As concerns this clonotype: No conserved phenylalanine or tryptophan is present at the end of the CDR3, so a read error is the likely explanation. The CDR3 loop reads CASSLGLAGAPTTNTQYL. The DNA of the CDR3 is TGTGCCAGCAGCTTAGGACTAGCGGGAGCTCCAACCACAAATACGCAGTATTTA. The J gene is TRBJ2-3, the V gene TRBV11-3, with TRBD2 identical over 12 bases. This CDR3 spans 18 amino acids. The germline V gene encodes CDR1 SGHNT and CDR2 YENEEA.

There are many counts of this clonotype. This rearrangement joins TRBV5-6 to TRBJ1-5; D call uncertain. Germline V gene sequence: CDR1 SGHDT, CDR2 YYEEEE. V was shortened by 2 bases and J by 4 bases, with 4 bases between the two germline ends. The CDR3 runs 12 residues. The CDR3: CASSFRNQPQHF. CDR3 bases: TGTGCCAGCAGCTTTAGAAATCAGCCCCAGCATTTT.

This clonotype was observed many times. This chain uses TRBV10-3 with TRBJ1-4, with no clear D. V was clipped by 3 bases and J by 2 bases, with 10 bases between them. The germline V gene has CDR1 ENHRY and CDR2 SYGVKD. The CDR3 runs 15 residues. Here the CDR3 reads CAISDAGSTNEKLFF. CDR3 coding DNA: TGTGCCATCAGTGATGCCGGTTCGACTAATGAAAAACTGTTTTTT.

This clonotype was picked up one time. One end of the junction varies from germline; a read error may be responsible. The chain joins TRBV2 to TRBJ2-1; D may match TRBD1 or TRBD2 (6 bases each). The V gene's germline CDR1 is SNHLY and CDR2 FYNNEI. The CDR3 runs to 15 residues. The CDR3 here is CVSSSSGASYDEQFF. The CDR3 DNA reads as TGTGTCAGCAGTTCGTCGGGGGCTTCCTACGATGAGCAGTTCTTC.

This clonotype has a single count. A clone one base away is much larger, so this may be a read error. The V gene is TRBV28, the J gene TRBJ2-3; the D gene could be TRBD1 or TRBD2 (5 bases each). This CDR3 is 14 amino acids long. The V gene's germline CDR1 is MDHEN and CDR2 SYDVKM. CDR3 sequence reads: CASSSTRGADAQYF. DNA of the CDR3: TGTGCCAGCAGCTCCACAAGGGGAGCAGATGCGCAGTATTTT. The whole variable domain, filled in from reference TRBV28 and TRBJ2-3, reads DVKVTQSSRYLVKRTGEKVFLECVQDMDHENMFWYRQDPGLGLRLIYFSYDVKMKEKGDIPEGYSVSREKKERFSLILESASTNQTSMYLCASSSTRGADAQYFGPGTRLTVL.

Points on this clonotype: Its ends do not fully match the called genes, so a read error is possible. CDR3 residues: CANSLSEIGADEQLF. The CDR3 coding sequence is TGTGCCAACAGCTTATCTGAGATCGGGGCCGATGAGCAGCTCTTC. V gene TRBV11-3 combines with J gene TRBJ2-1, with D perhaps given as TRBD1 or TRBD2 (5 bases each). The CDR3 has 15 amino acids. Germline-derived CDR1 and CDR2 are SGHNT and YENEEA.

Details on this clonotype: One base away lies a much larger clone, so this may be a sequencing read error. In DNA form, the CDR3 reads TGTGCCTGGAGGGGGCCCCGTGGAGGGACCTATGGCTACATCTTC. Translated, it gives CAWRGPRGGTYGYIF. The genes are TRBV30 and TRBJ1-2, with D possibly TRBD1 on 5 matching bases. The germline V gene encodes CDR1 GTSNPN and CDR2 SVGIG (reference sequence). The CDR3 has 15 amino acids.

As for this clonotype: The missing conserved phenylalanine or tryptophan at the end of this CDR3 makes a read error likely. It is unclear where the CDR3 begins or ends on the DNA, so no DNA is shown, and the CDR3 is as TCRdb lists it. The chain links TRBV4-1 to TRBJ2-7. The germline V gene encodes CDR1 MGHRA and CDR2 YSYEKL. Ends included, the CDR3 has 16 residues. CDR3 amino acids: CASSQDAYGDTYEHYS.

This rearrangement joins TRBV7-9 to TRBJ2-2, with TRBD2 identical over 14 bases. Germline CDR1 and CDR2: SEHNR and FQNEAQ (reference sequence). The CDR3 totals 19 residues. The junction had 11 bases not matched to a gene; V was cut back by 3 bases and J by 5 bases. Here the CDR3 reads CASSLGRGLAGEKTGELFF. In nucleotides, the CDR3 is TGTGCCAGCAGCTTGGGGAGGGGACTAGCGGGAGAGAAGACCGGGGAGCTGTTTTTT.

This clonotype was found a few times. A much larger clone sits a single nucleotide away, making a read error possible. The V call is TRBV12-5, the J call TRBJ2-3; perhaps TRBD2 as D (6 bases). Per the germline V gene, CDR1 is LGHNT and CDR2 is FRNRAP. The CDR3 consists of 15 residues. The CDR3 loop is CVSGHTGTRGDTQYF. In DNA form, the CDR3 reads TGTGTTAGTGGTCATACCGGGACCCGGGGGGATACGCAGTATTTT.